This record concerns one T cell receptor (beta chain) sequence. Per the original data handling: Reference gene primer amplification yielded estimated nucleated cell counts. Sequencing used immunoSEQ multiplex PCR; TCRdb keeps in-frame clones, though not all of them. The V and J calls and the clone size are those of that table, but D and trimming were determined from the DNA. The sample has about 120,000 clones; roughly 90% are singletons. The germline V gene encodes CDR1 SGHTA and CDR2 FQGTGA. Trimming removed 2 bases from V and 4 bases from J, with 18 bases in between. The CDR3 is made up of 18 amino acids. These data originate in a study of blood T cell repertoires in COVID-19. In the study overall: Specimens from acute and convalescent COVID-19 originated in the United States, Italy and Spain. Sample material is recorded as cDNA or gDNA derived from T cells, B-cell-depleted T cells, or PBMCs.

Sequencing was performed on peripheral blood. The sequence was obtained from a human donor with acute or convalescent COVID-19. The donor label of this sample is uncertain. The gene calls are TRBV7-3 and TRBJ2-6; possible D gene TRBD2, 6 bases. The CDR3 protein is CASSLGGQAGTGANVLTF. CDR3 coding DNA: TGTGCCAGCAGCTTAGGAGGGCAGGCAGGGACGGGGGCCAACGTCCTGACTTTC.